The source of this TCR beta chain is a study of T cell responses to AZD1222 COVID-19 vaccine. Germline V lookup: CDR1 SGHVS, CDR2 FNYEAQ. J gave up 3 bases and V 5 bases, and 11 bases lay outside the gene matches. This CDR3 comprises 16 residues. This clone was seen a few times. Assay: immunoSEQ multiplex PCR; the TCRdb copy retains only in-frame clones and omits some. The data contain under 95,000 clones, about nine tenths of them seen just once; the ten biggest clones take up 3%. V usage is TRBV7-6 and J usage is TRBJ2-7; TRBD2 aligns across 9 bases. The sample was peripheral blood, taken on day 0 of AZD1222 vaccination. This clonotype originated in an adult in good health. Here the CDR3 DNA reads TGTGCCAGCAGCGCCTACCCTAGCGGGGTGGGCTACGAGCAGTACTTC. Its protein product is CASSAYPSGVGYEQYF.